This note documents a single TCR beta chain sequence. Authors' data handling: Reference gene primers were amplified, and this amplification served to estimate nucleated cell counts. The method was immunoSEQ multiplex PCR; TCRdb's version includes in-frame clones alone and lacks a portion of them. The V and J calls and the clone size are those of that table, but D and trimming were determined from the DNA. This table holds approximately 250,000 clones, 86% found once. The source of the sample is a study of blood T cell repertoires in COVID-19. Whole-study context: The samples span acute and convalescent COVID-19 from the United States, Italy and Spain. The cDNA or gDNA used as material had been derived from T cells, B-cell-depleted T cells, or PBMCs.

Trimming took off 3 bases at V and 0 bases at J, with 14 bases between the two ends. The CDR3 has 15 amino acids. CDR1 DFQATT and CDR2 SNEGSKA come from the germline V gene (reference sequence). The chain employs TRBV20-1 and TRBJ1-1, with D perhaps TRBD1 (6 bases). This TCR was recovered from a man younger than 45 with active or convalescent COVID-19. Specimen: peripheral blood. The CDR3 sequence: CSASGQRGMNTEAFF. In DNA form, the CDR3 reads TGCAGTGCTAGTGGCCAGAGGGGGATGAACACTGAAGCTTTCTTT.